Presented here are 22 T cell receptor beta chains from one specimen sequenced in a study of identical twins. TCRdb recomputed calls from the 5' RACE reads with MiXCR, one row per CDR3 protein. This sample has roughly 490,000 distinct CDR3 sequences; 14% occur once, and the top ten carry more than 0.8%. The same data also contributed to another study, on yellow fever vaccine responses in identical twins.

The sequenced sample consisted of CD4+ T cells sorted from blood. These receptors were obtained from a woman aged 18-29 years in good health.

The CDR3 here is CASTRDRGLGEQFF. Here the CDR3 DNA reads TGTGCCAGTACCCGGGACAGGGGGCTGGGTGAGCAGTTCTTC. The chain has TRBV19 and TRBJ2-1; 12 bases line up with TRBD1. CDR1 and CDR2 (germline): LNHDA, SQIVND (reference sequence). CDR3 length: 14 amino acids. J gave up 9 bases and V 7 bases, and 7 bases lay outside the gene matches.

CDR3 sequence reads: CASSRTGGVGQPQHF. In DNA form, the CDR3 reads TGTGCCAGCAGCCGGACAGGGGGGGTGGGTCAGCCCCAGCATTTT. The rearrangement uses TRBV28 and TRBJ1-5; 10 bases are a match to TRBD1. The CDR3 has 15 residues. In germline, CDR1 is MDHEN, CDR2 SYDVKM. The junction had 8 bases not matched to a gene; V was cut back by 6 bases and J by 6 bases.

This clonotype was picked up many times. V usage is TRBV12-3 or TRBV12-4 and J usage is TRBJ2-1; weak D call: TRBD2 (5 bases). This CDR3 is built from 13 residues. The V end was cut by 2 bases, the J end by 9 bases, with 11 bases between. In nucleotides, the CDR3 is TGTGCCAGCAGTTTAAGCGGTGCCCCTGAGCAGTTCTTC. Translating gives CASSLSGAPEQFF.

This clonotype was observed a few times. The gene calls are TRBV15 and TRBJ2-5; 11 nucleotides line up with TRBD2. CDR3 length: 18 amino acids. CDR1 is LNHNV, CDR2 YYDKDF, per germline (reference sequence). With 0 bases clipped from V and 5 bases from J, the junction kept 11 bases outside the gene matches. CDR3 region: CATSRDRDSGGALETQYF. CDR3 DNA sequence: TGTGCCACCAGCAGAGATCGCGATAGCGGGGGGGCCTTGGAGACCCAGTACTTC.

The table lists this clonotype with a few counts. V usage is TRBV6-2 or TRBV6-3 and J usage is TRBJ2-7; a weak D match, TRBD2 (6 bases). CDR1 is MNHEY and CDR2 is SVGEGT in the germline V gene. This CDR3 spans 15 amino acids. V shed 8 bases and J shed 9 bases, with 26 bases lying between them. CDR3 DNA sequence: TGTGCCAGCGCCGATCGGCGGGAAGGCCCCACCGTGCAGTACTTC. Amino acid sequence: CASADRREGPTVQYF.

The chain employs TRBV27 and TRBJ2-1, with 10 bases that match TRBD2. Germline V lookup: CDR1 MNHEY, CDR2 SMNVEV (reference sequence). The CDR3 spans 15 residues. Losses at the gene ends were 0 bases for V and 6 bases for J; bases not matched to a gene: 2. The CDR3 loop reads CASSLSSGRINEQFF. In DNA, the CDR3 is TGTGCCAGCAGTTTATCTAGCGGGAGGATCAATGAGCAGTTCTTC.

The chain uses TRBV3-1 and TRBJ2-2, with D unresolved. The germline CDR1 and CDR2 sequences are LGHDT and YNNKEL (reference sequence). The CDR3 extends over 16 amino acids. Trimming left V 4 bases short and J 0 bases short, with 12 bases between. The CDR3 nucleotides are TGTGCCAGCAGCCCAAGGAAACCTTCGAACACCGGGGAGCTGTTTTTT. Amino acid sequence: CASSPRKPSNTGELFF.

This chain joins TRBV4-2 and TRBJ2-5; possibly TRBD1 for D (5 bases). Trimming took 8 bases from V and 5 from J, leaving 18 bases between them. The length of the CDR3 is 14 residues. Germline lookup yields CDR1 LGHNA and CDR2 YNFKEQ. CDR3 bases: TGTGCCAGCGGTCCGGGCCCAGGGCGGGAGACCCAGTACTTC. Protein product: CASGPGPGRETQYF.

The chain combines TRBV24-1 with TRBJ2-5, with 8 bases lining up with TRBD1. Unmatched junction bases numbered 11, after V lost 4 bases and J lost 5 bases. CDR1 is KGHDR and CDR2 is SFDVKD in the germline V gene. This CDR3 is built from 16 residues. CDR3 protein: CATSEGGQGAGETQYF. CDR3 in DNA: TGTGCCACCAGTGAGGGCGGGCAGGGGGCTGGGGAGACCCAGTACTTC.

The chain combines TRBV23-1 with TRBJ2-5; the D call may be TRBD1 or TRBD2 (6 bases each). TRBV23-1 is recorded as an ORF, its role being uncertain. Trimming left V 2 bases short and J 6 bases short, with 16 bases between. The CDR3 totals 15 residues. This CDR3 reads CASSQAGHPLKTQYF. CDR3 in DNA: TGCGCCAGCAGTCAAGCGGGACACCCACTAAAGACCCAGTACTTC.

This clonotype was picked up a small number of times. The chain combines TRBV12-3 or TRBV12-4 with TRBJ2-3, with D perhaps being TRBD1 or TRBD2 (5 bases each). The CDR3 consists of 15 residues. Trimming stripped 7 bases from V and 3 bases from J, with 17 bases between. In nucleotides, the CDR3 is TGTGCCAGCACAATAGGGACCTTTGCGACAGATACGCAGTATTTT. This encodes CASTIGTFATDTQYF.

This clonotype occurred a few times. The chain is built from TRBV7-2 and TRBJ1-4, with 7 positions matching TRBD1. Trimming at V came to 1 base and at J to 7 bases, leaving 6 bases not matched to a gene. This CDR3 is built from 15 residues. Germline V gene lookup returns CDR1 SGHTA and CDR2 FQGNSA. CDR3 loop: CASSLEGARIEKLFF. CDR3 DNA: TGTGCCAGCAGCTTAGAGGGGGCGCGGATTGAAAAACTGTTTTTT.

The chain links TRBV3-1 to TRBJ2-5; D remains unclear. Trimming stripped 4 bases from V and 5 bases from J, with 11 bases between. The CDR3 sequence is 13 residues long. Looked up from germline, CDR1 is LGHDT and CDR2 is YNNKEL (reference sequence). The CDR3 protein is CASSPTLRETQYF. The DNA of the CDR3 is TGTGCCAGCAGCCCGACGCTAAGGGAGACCCAGTACTTC.

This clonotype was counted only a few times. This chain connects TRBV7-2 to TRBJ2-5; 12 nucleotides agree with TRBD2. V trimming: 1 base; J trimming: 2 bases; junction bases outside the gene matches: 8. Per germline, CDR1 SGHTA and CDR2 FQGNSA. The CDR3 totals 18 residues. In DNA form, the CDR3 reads TGTGCCAGCAGCTTAGGCGCACTAGCGGGGGGACAACAAGAGACCCAGTACTTC. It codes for CASSLGALAGGQQETQYF. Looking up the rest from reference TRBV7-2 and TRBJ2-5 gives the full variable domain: GAGVSQSPSNKVTEKGKDVELRCDPISGHTALYWYRQSLGQGLEFLIYFQGNSAPDKSGLPSDRFSAERTGGSVSTLTIQRTQQEDSAVYLCASSLGALAGGQQETQYFGPGTRLLVL.

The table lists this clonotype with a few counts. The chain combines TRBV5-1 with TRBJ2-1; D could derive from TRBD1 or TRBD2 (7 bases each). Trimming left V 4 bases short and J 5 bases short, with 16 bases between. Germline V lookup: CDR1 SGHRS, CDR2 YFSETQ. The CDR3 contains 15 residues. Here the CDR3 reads CASSGGDSLNNEQFF. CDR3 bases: TGCGCCAGCAGCGGGGGGGACAGCCTTAACAATGAGCAGTTCTTC.

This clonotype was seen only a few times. This chain's CDR3 is CASSQDRDFGGGPSEQYF. The DNA of the CDR3 is TGCGCCAGCAGCCAAGATCGGGACTTCGGGGGAGGGCCGTCCGAGCAGTACTTC. The chain recombines TRBV4-1 with TRBJ2-7; 7 nucleotides align to TRBD2. With V trimmed by 0 bases and J by 6 bases, 17 bases remained unmatched. The germline V gene has CDR1 MGHRA and CDR2 YSYEKL. The CDR3 is 18 amino acids.

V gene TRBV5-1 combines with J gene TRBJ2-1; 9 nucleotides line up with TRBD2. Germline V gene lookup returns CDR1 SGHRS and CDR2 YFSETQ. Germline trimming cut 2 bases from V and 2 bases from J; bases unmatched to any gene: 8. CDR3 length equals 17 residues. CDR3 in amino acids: CASSFLSRGGPYNEQFF. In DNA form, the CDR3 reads TGCGCCAGCAGCTTTCTGTCGCGGGGGGGCCCCTACAATGAGCAGTTCTTC.

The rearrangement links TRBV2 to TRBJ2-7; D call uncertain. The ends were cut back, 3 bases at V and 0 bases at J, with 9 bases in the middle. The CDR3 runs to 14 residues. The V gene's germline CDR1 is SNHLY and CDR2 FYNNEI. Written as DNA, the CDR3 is TGTGCCAGCAGTGACGCTTCGAGCTCCTACGAGCAGTACTTC. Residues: CASSDASSSYEQYF.

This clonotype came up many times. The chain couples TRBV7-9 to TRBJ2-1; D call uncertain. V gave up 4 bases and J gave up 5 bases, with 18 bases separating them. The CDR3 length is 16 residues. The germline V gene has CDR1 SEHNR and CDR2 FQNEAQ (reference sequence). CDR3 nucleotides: TGTGCCAGCAGCTCCATCTTTGGCGGAGCTAACAATGAGCAGTTCTTC. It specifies CASSSIFGGANNEQFF.

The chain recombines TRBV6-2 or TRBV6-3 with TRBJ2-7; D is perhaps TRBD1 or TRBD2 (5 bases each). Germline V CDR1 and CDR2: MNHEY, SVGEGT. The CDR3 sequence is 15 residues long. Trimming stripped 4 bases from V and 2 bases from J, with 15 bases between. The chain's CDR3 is CASSSPWDGTYEQYF. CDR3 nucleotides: TGTGCCAGCAGTTCCCCCTGGGACGGTACCTACGAGCAGTACTTC.

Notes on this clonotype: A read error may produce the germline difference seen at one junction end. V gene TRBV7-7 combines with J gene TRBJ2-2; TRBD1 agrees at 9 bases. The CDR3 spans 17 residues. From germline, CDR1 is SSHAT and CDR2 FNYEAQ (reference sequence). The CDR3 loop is CASSPRRTGVDTGELFF. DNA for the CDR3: TGTGCTAGCAGCCCCCGCAGGACAGGGGTGGACACCGGGGAGCTGTTTTTT.

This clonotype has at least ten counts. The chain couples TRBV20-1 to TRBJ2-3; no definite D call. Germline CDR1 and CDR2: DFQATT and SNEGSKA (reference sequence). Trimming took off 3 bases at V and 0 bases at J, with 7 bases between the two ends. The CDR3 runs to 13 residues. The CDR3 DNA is TGCAGTGCTAGTAACGCTAGCACAGATACGCAGTATTTT. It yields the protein CSASNASTDTQYF.